A selection of T cell receptor beta chains follows, all from one sample in a study of T cell responses to AZD1222 COVID-19 vaccine. The method was immunoSEQ multiplex PCR; TCRdb's version includes in-frame clones alone and lacks a portion of them. The sample has some 150,000 clones, roughly 91% seen once. Sequenced material: peripheral blood, taken on day 0 of AZD1222 vaccination. The receptor set was obtained from an adult in good health. Both conserved end residues are part of each CDR3. A D gene is named only where the DNA matches it firmly. Size is omitted from some rows. Given values are once, few, many or a class for expanded clones.

V	D	size	J	CDR3	DNA
TRBV11-2	TRBD1	once	TRBJ2-1	CASSLTGGAVAYNEQFF	TGTGCCAGCAGCTTGACAGGGGGCGCGGTCGCCTACAATGAGCAGTTCTTC
TRBV30	-	-	TRBJ1-6	CAWSVNRSPLHF	TGTGCCTGGAGTGTCAACCGTTCACCCCTCCACTTT
TRBV15	-	-	TRBJ1-6	CATSRKENSPLHF	TGTGCCACCAGCAGGAAGGAAAATTCACCCCTCCACTTT
TRBV6-2/TRBV6-3	TRBD1	once	TRBJ1-3	CASSYSVRDSRNTIYF	TGTGCCAGCAGTTACTCGGTACGGGACAGCCGAAACACCATATATTTT
TRBV7-9	-	once	TRBJ2-6	CASSLAGRELGNVLTF	TGTGCCAGCAGCTTAGCCGGACGGGAACTAGGCAACGTCCTGACTTTC
TRBV5-1	-	-	TRBJ2-2	CASSLFGQGTNTGELFF	TGCGCCAGCAGCTTGTTTGGTCAGGGGACGAACACCGGGGAGCTGTTTTTT
TRBV7-8	TRBD1	-	TRBJ2-7	CASSLTGQVYEQYF	TGTGCCAGCAGCTTAACCGGACAGGTCTACGAGCAGTACTTC
TRBV12-3/TRBV12-4	-	-	TRBJ2-3	CASGGHSTDTQYF	TGTGCCAGTGGGGGGCATAGCACAGATACGCAGTATTTT
TRBV28	TRBD1	-	TRBJ1-2	CASKVGGQAVYGYTF	TGTGCCAGCAAGGTAGGGGGACAGGCGGTCTATGGCTACACCTTC
TRBV18	TRBD2	-	TRBJ2-5	CASSPPASGGETQYF	TGTGCCAGCTCACCACCGGCTAGCGGGGGAGAGACCCAGTACTTC
TRBV6-5	-	-	TRBJ1-2	CANYGRNYTF	TGTGCCAACTACGGGAGAAACTACACCTTC
TRBV5-8	-	-	TRBJ1-5	CASSLYGSNQPQHF	TGTGCCAGCAGCCTTTACGGGAGCAATCAGCCCCAGCATTTT
TRBV30	-	-	TRBJ2-3	CAWSVPGGTQYF	TGTGCCTGGAGTGTACCCGGGGGTACGCAGTATTTT
TRBV15	-	-	TRBJ2-7	CATSRDKGVSYEQYF	TGTGCCACCAGCAGAGATAAGGGGGTCTCCTACGAGCAGTACTTC
TRBV30	-	-	TRBJ1-5	CAWSPGIGNQPQHF	TGTGCCTGGAGTCCAGGGATCGGCAATCAGCCCCAGCATTTT
TRBV6-2/TRBV6-3	-	-	TRBJ1-2	CASSLSNGQREGYTF	TGTGCCAGCAGTCTCTCAAACGGGCAGAGGGAAGGCTACACCTTC
TRBV7-6	-	-	TRBJ2-5	CASSLGLGVVETQYF	TGTGCCAGCAGCTTAGGGTTAGGTGTTGTCGAGACCCAGTACTTC
TRBV10-3	-	once	TRBJ1-1	CAISGGTEAFF	TGTGCCATCAGTGGAGGGACTGAAGCTTTCTTT
TRBV7-2	TRBD1	-	TRBJ1-5	CASSRTGTGGAEQPQHF	TGTGCCAGCAGCAGGACCGGGACAGGGGGCGCTGAACAGCCCCAGCATTTT
TRBV2	-	-	TRBJ1-2	CAGAPANYGYTF	TGTGCCGGTGCACCAGCTAACTATGGCTACACCTTC
TRBV2	TRBD1	-	TRBJ1-2	CASRSNRGSNYGYTF	TGTGCCAGCAGGTCAAACAGGGGTTCCAACTATGGCTACACCTTC
TRBV19	-	once	TRBJ2-2	CASSVGAGELFF	TGTGCCAGTAGTGTGGGAGCCGGGGAGCTGTTTTTT
TRBV28	-	-	TRBJ2-2	CASSVERGTGELFF	TGTGCCAGCAGTGTTGAACGGGGTACCGGGGAGCTGTTTTTT
TRBV11-2	TRBD1	-	TRBJ2-3	CASSLDRWDGRGPTDTQYF	TGTGCCAGCAGCTTAGATCGGTGGGATGGCAGGGGGCCCACAGATACGCAGTATTTT
TRBV19	-	-	TRBJ2-5	CASSRTDLGGETQYF	TGTGCCAGTAGTAGAACCGATCTAGGAGGAGAGACCCAGTACTTC
TRBV30	-	-	TRBJ1-2	CAWSRSGLYGYTF	TGTGCCTGGAGCAGGTCAGGACTCTATGGCTACACCTTC
TRBV7-2	-	-	TRBJ2-1	CASSDYVHNEQFF	TGTGCCAGCAGCGATTACGTGCACAATGAGCAGTTCTTC
TRBV5-5	TRBD2	-	TRBJ2-5	CASSPRLAGSLQETQYF	TGTGCCAGCAGCCCTAGACTAGCGGGGTCTCTCCAAGAGACCCAGTACTTC
TRBV19	-	-	TRBJ2-7	CASSQHRLPGWDEQYF	TGTGCCAGTAGTCAGCACAGGCTCCCGGGTTGGGACGAGCAGTACTTC
TRBV5-1	TRBD1	few	TRBJ1-1	CASKDRANTEAFF	TGCGCCAGCAAGGACAGGGCAAACACTGAAGCTTTCTTT
TRBV6-2/TRBV6-3	-	-	TRBJ2-7	CASSYSALGLHEQYF	TGTGCCAGCAGTTACTCAGCTCTGGGGTTGCACGAGCAGTACTTC
TRBV18	TRBD1	-	TRBJ2-1	CASSPGTGDFNEQFF	TGTGCCAGCTCACCAGGGACAGGGGACTTTAATGAGCAGTTCTTC
TRBV5-5	TRBD1	-	TRBJ1-1	CASSLKLTGDRGAFF	TGTGCCAGCAGCTTGAAGCTCACCGGGGACAGGGGAGCTTTCTTT
TRBV10-3	TRBD2	-	TRBJ2-3	CAIIPASGVTSTDTQYF	TGTGCCATCATCCCGGCTAGCGGGGTCACTAGCACAGATACGCAGTATTTT
TRBV3-1/TRBV3-2	-	-	TRBJ2-5	CASSQNTQGGETQYF	TGTGCCAGCAGCCAAAACACTCAGGGGGGGGAGACCCAGTACTTC
TRBV14	-	-	TRBJ1-5	CASSQCEKKEDGNQPQHF	TGTGCCAGCAGCCAGTGTGAGAAAAAGGAGGACGGCAATCAGCCCCAGCATTTT
TRBV7-2	-	-	TRBJ1-1	CASSLVRAVMNTEAFF	TGTGCCAGCAGCTTAGTTCGGGCAGTGATGAACACTGAAGCTTTCTTT
TRBV6-1	-	-	TRBJ1-5	CASSEATVYSNQPQHF	TGTGCCAGCAGTGAAGCGACAGTCTATAGCAATCAGCCCCAGCATTTT
TRBV7-8	TRBD1	once	TRBJ2-2	CASSFPRQGGNTGELFF	TGTGCCAGCAGCTTCCCTAGACAGGGGGGTAACACCGGGGAGCTGTTTTTT
TRBV12-3/TRBV12-4	-	-	TRBJ1-5	CASSLGQPQHF	TGTGCCAGCAGTTTGGGTCAGCCCCAGCATTTT
TRBV7-2	-	-	TRBJ1-3	CASSLVHRPTYTHRNTIYF	TGTGCCAGCAGCTTAGTGCACAGGCCGACGTATACCCACCGAAACACCATATATTTT
TRBV6-5	TRBD1	once	TRBJ2-7	CASRLRQGAYEQYF	TGTGCCAGCAGGCTTAGACAGGGGGCCTACGAGCAGTACTTC
TRBV5-1	-	-	TRBJ2-3	CASSLIGTDTQYF	TGCGCCAGCAGCTTAATCGGCACAGATACGCAGTATTTT